This section outlines one T cell receptor (beta chain) sequence together with its context. Its specificity is unknown. These data originate in a study of cytomegalovirus exposure and HLA in healthy donors. General study results and limits: As confirmed in vitro, a few CMV-associated chains were specific for CMV antigens.

The V gene's germline CDR1 is SGHTA and CDR2 FQGNSA. The CDR3 consists of 15 residues. V lost 3 bases and J lost 1, with 12 bases in between. Researchers ran the PCR with 60 Vbeta and 13 Jbeta primers. The method was immunoSEQ multiplex PCR; TCRdb's version includes in-frame clones alone and lacks a portion of them. Found here are 95,000 to 100,000 clones, about four fifths of them singletons; the top ten hold approximately 3.7%. This sequence joins TRBV7-2 and TRBJ1-1, with D possibly TRBD1 on 5 matching bases. The source material was PBMCs. The TCR was taken from a female donor in good health and CMV-seropositive. The CDR3, as DNA: TGTGCCAGCAGCTTTTCTCCAGGGAAGAACACTGAAGCTTTCTTT. It yields the protein CASSFSPGKNTEAFF.